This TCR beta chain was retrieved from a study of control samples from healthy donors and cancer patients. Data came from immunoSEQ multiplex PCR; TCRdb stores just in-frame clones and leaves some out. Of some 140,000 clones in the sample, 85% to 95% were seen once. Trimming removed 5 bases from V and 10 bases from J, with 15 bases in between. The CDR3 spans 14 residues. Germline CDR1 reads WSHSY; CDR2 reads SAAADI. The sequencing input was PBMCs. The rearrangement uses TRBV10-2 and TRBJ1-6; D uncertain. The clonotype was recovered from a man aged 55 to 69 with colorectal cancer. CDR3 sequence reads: CASSLDGPPSPLHF. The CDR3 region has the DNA TGCGCCAGCAGTTTAGACGGGCCCCCCTCACCCCTCCACTTT.